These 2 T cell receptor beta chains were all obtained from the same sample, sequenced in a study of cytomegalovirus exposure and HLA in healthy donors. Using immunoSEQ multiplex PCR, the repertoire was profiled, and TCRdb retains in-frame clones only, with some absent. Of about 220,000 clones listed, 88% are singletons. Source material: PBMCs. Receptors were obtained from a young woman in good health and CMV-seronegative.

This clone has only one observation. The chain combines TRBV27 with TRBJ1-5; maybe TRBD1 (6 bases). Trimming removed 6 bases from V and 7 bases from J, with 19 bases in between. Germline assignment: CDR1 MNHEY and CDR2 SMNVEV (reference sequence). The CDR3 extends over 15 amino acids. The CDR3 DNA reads TGTGCCAGCAGACCCGGACAGCACCCCTCCCAGCCCCAGCATTTT. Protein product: CASRPGQHPSQPQHF.

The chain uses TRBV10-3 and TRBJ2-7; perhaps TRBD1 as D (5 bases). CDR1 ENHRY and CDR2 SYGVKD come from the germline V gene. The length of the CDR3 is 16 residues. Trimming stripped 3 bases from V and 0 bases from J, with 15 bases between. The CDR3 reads CAISDPGQLLSYEQYF. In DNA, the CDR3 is TGTGCCATCAGTGACCCTGGACAACTACTCTCCTACGAGCAGTACTTC.